This paragraph reports one TCR beta chain. This sample was included in a study of blood T cell repertoires in COVID-19. Overall study context: Collection of acute and convalescent COVID-19 samples took place in the United States, Italy and Spain.

V lost 8 bases to trimming and J lost 6 bases, with 14 bases between them. The CDR3 contains 12 residues. The germline CDR1 and CDR2 sequences are MNHEY and SVGAGI. Libraries were prepared by immunoSEQ multiplex PCR; TCRdb keeps only in-frame clonotypes and omits some of them. The sample consists of about 280,000 clones, about 89% of them appearing once. This chain connects TRBV6-5 to TRBJ2-7; maybe TRBD2 (6 bases). The receptor's source is a man aged 40-49 years with active or convalescent COVID-19. Source material: peripheral blood. CDR3 coding DNA: TGTGCCAGCTCTTATCACGGGGGCGAGCAGTACTTC. It translates to CASSYHGGEQYF.